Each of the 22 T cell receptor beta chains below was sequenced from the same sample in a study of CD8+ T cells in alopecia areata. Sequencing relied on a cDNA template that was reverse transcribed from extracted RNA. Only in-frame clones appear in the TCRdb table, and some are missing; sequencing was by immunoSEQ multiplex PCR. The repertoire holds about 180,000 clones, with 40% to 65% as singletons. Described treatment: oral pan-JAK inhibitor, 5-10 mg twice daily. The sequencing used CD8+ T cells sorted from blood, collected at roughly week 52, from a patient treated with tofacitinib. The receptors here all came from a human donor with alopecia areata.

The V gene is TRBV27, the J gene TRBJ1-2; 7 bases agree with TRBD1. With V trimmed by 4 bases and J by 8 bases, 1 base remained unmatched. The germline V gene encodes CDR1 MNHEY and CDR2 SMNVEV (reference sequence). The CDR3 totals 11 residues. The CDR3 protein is CASSSGQGYTF. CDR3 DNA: TGTGCCAGCAGTTCGGGACAGGGCTACACCTTC.

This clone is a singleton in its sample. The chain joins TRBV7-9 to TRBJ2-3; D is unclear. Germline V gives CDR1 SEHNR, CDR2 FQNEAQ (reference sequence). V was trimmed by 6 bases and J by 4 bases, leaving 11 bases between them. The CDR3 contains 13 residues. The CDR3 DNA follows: TGTGCCAGCAGAAGGCCGCTCCCAGATACGCAGTATTTT. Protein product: CASRRPLPDTQYF.

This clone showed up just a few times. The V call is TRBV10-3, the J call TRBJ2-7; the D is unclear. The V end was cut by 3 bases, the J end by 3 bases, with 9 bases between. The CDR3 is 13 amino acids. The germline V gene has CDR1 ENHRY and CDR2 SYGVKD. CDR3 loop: CAISDTRDYEQYF. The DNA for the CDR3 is TGTGCCATCAGTGACACAAGAGACTACGAGCAGTACTTC.

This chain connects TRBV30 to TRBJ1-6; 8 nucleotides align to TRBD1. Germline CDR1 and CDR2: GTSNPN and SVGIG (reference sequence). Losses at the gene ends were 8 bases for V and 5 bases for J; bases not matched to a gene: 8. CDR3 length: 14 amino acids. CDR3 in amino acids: CALGQGQDNSPLHF. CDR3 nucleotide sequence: TGTGCCCTCGGCCAGGGACAGGATAATTCACCCCTCCACTTT.

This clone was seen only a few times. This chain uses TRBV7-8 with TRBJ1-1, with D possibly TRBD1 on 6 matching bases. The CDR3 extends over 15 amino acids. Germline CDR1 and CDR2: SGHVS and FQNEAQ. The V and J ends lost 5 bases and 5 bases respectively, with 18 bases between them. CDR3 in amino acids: CASSPALGARTEAFF. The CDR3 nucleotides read TGTGCCAGCAGCCCAGCGTTGGGGGCGAGGACTGAAGCTTTCTTT.

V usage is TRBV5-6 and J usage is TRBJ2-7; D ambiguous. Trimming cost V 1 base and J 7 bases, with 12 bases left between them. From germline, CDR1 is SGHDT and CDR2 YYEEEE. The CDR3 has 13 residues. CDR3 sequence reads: CASSLLASGEQYF. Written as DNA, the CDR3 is TGTGCCAGCAGCTTGTTAGCCTCTGGGGAGCAGTACTTC.

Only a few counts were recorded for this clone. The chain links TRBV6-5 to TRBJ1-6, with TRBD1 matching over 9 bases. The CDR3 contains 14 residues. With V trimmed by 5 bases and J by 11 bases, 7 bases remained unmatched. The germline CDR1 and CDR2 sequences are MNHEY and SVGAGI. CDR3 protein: CASSKDRGLPPLHF. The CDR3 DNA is TGTGCCAGCAGTAAGGACAGGGGATTACCACCCCTCCACTTT.

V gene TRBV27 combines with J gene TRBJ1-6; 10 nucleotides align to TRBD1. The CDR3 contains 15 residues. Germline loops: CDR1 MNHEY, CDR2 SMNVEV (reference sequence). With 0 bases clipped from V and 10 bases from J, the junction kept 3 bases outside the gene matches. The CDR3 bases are TGTGCCAGCAGTTTATCGACAGGGGGCGAGTCACCCCTCCACTTT. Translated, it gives CASSLSTGGESPLHF.

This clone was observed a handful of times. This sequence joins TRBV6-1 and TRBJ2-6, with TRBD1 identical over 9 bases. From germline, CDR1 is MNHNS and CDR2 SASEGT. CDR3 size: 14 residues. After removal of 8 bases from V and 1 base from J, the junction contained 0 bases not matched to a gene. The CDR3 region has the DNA TGTGCCAGCGGACAGGGGTCTGGGGCCAACGTCCTGACTTTC. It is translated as CASGQGSGANVLTF.

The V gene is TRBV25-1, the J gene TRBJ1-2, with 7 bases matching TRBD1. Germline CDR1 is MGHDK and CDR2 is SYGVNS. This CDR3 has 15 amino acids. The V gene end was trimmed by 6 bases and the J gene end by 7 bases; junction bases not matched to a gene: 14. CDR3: CASSPRGETTIGYTF. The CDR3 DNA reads TGTGCCAGCAGCCCCAGGGGGGAGACCACTATTGGCTACACCTTC.

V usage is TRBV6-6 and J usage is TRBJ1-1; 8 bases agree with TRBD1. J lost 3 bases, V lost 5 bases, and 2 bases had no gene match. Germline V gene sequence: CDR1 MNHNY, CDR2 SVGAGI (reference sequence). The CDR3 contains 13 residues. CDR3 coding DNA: TGTGCCAGCAGTCAGACAGGGGACACTGAAGCTTTCTTT. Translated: CASSQTGDTEAFF.

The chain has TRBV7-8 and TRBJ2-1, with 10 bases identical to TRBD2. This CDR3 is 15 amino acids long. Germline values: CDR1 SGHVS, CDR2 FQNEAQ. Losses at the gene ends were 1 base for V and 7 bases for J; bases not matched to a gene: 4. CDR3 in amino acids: CASSLGAGGRNEQFF. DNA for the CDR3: TGTGCCAGCAGCTTAGGAGCGGGGGGGAGGAATGAGCAGTTCTTC. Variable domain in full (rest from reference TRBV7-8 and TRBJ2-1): GAGVSQSPRYKVAKRGQDVALRCDPISGHVSLFWYQQALGQGPEFLTYFQNEAQLDKSGLPSDRFFAERPEGSVSTLKIQRTQQEDSAVYLCASSLGAGGRNEQFFGPGTRLTVL.

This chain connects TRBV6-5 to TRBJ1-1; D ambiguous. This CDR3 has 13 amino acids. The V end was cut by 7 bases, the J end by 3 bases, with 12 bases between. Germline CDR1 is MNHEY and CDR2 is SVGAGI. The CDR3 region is CASTPSGYTEAFF. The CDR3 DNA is TGTGCCAGCACCCCCTCCGGGTACACTGAAGCTTTCTTT.

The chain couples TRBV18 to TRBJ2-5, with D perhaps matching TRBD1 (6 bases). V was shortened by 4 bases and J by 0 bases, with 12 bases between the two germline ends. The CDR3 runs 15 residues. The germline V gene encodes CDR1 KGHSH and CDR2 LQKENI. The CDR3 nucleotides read TGTGCCAGCTCACTCGACAGGTATAACCAAGAGACCCAGTACTTC. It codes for CASSLDRYNQETQYF.

CDR3 nucleotides: TGTGCCAGCAGTCCCCAGGCCATCGCGGCTGAAGCTTTCTTT. Translation: CASSPQAIAAEAFF. The rearrangement uses TRBV27 and TRBJ1-1; D remains unclear. The CDR3 extends over 14 amino acids. The V end was cut by 5 bases, the J end by 6 bases, with 16 bases between. CDR1 is MNHEY and CDR2 is SMNVEV in the germline V gene (reference sequence).

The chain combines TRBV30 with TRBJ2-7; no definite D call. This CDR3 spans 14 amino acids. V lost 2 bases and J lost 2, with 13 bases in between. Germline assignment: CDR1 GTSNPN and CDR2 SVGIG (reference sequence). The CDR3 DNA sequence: TGTGCCTGGAGTCAGTGGAGTGGCGCCTACGAGCAGTACTTC. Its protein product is CAWSQWSGAYEQYF.

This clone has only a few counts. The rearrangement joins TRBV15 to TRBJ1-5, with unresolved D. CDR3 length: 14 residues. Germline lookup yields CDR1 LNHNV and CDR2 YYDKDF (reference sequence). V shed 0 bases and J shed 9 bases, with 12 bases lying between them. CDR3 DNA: TGTGCCACCAGCAGAGATCGAGGCCCGTTGCCCCAGCATTTT. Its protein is CATSRDRGPLPQHF.

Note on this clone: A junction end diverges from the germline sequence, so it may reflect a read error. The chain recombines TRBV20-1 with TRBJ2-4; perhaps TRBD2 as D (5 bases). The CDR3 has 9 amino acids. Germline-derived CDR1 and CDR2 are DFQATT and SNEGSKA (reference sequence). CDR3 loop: CSPARVRDF. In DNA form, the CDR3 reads TGCAGTCCCGCGCGGGTTCGAGACTTC.

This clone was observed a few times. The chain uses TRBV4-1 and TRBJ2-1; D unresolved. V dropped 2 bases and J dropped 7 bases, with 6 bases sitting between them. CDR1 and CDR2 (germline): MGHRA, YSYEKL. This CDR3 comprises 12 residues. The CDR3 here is CASSQLWNEQFF. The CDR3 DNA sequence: TGCGCCAGCAGCCAACTATGGAATGAGCAGTTCTTC.

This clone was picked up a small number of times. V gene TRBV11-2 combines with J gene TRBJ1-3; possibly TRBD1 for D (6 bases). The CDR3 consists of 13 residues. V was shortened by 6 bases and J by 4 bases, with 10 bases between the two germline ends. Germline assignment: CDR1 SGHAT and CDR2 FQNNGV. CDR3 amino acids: CASRPTGGNTIYF. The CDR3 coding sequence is TGTGCCAGCAGGCCTACAGGGGGAAACACCATATATTTT.

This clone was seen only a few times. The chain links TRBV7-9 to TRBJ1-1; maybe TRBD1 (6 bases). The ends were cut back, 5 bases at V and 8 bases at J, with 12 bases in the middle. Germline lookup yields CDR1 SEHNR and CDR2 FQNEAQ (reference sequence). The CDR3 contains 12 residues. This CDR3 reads CASSPPGTEAFF. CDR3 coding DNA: TGTGCCAGCAGCCCCCCCGGGACAGAAGCTTTCTTT.

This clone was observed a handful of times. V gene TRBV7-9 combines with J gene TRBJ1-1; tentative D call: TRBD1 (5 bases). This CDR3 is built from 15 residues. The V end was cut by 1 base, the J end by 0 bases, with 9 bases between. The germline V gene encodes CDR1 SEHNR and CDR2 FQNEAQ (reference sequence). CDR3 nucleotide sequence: TGTGCCAGCAGCTTAGACGGGGCATTGAACACTGAAGCTTTCTTT. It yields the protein CASSLDGALNTEAFF. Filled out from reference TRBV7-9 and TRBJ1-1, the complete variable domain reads DTGVSQNPRHKITKRGQNVTFRCDPISEHNRLYWYRQTLGQGPEFLTYFQNEAQLEKSRLLSDRFSAERPKGSFSTLEIQRTEQGDSAMYLCASSLDGALNTEAFFGQGTRLTVV.